The 12 T cell receptor beta chains listed next were all sequenced from one sample in a study of cytomegalovirus exposure and HLA in healthy donors. The study ran its PCR with 60 Vbeta and 13 Jbeta primers. Clones were sequenced by immunoSEQ multiplex PCR, and TCRdb holds only the in-frame ones, with some missing. Of around 120,000 clones in the sample, around three quarters were seen once. The sequenced sample consisted of PBMCs. The receptors here all came from a human donor in good health.

This clone occurred a few times. The chain employs TRBV7-2 and TRBJ1-2; no clear D. The length of the CDR3 is 14 residues. Trimming removed 5 bases at V and 6 bases at J, with 16 bases between. CDR1 SGHTA and CDR2 FQGNSA come from the germline V gene. CDR3 bases: TGTGCCAGCAGCGAGACCGGGGATAAAGATGGCTACACCTTC. Translating gives CASSETGDKDGYTF. The variable domain in full, completed from reference TRBV7-2 and TRBJ1-2, reads GAGVSQSPSNKVTEKGKDVELRCDPISGHTALYWYRQSLGQGLEFLIYFQGNSAPDKSGLPSDRFSAERTGGSVSTLTIQRTQQEDSAVYLCASSETGDKDGYTFGSGTRLTVV.

This chain joins TRBV27 and TRBJ2-5; no reliable D call. Trimming left V 0 bases short and J 1 base short, with 9 bases between. The CDR3 covers 15 residues. Germline lookup yields CDR1 MNHEY and CDR2 SMNVEV (reference sequence). This chain's CDR3 is CASSLSFISQETQYF. In DNA form, the CDR3 reads TGTGCCAGCAGTTTATCCTTCATCAGCCAAGAGACCCAGTACTTC.

The V call is TRBV7-2, the J call TRBJ2-1; maybe TRBD2 (5 bases). The CDR3 sequence is 13 residues long. Germline lookup yields CDR1 SGHTA and CDR2 FQGNSA. Trimming pared 4 bases from V and 4 bases from J, leaving 8 bases between. CDR3 amino acids: CASSSGLYNEQFF. The CDR3, as DNA: TGTGCCAGCAGCTCGGGGTTATACAATGAGCAGTTCTTC.

As concerns this clone: One end of the junction does not line up with germline, which may come from a read error. The chain uses TRBV9 and TRBJ1-2, with D possibly matching TRBD1 (5 bases). This CDR3 comprises 15 residues. Per the germline V gene, CDR1 is SGDLS and CDR2 is YYNGEE. This CDR3 is CANSGGQTPNYGYTF. As DNA, the CDR3 is TGTGCCAACAGCGGCGGACAAACCCCTAACTATGGCTACACCTTC.

CDR3 coding DNA: TGTGCCAGCAGCTGGGGGACAGGCACAGATACGCAGTATTTT. Protein: CASSWGTGTDTQYF. The rearrangement joins TRBV5-4 to TRBJ2-3; 7 nucleotides match TRBD1. V shed 3 bases, J shed 1 base, and the junction held 2 bases outside the gene matches. The CDR3 is 14 residues long. The V gene's germline CDR1 is SGHNT and CDR2 YYREEE (reference sequence).

The chain has TRBV18 and TRBJ2-7; D is unclear. Germline V gene lookup returns CDR1 KGHSH and CDR2 LQKENI. The V end was cut by 0 bases, the J end by 2 bases, with 14 bases between. This CDR3 has 16 amino acids. The CDR3 region has the DNA TGTGCCAGCTCACCACCTGGCGGCCGGGTACCCTACGAGCAGTACTTC. This codes for CASSPPGGRVPYEQYF.

J is TRBJ1-5 and V is TRBV6-6; 7 positions agree with TRBD1. The CDR3 spans 16 residues. Trimming removed 6 bases from V and 1 base from J; junction bases left unmatched: 9. CDR1 is MNHNY and CDR2 is SVGAGI in the germline V gene (reference sequence). This CDR3 reads CASSHKSTGSNQPQHF. CDR3 DNA: TGTGCCAGCAGCCATAAATCGACAGGGAGCAATCAGCCCCAGCATTTT.

The V gene is TRBV9, the J gene TRBJ1-3, with a tentative D call TRBD1 (5 bases). The CDR3 runs to 15 residues. Germline V gene lookup returns CDR1 SGDLS and CDR2 YYNGEE. Trimming left V 3 bases short and J 4 bases short, with 14 bases between. CDR3 DNA: TGTGCCAGCAGCGGGGGGAGGGCAGGGGGAAACACCATATATTTT. Translating it yields CASSGGRAGGNTIYF.

The chain is built from TRBV5-1 and TRBJ2-7, with 8 bases identical to TRBD2. After removal of 0 bases from V and 5 bases from J, the junction contained 7 bases not matched to a gene. The CDR3 is made up of 15 amino acids. The V gene's germline CDR1 is SGHRS and CDR2 YFSETQ. In DNA form, the CDR3 reads TGCGCCAGCAGCTTGGGGGGAAGCGGGAGCGACGAGCAGTACTTC. As protein: CASSLGGSGSDEQYF.

The V call is TRBV25-1, the J call TRBJ1-1; D is uncertain. V lost 4 bases, J lost 0 bases, and 21 bases lay in between. Looked up from germline, CDR1 is MGHDK and CDR2 is SYGVNS. This CDR3 region has 18 residues. The CDR3 sequence is CASSGSSMRSGLNTEAFF. In DNA form, the CDR3 reads TGTGCCAGCAGTGGTTCTTCGATGAGGTCGGGATTGAACACTGAAGCTTTCTTT. Drawing the rest from reference TRBV25-1 and TRBJ1-1, the complete variable domain is EADIYQTPRYLVIGTGKKITLECSQTMGHDKMYWYQQDPGMELHLIHYSYGVNSTEKGDLSSESTVSRIRTEHFPLTLESARPSHTSQYLCASSGSSMRSGLNTEAFFGQGTRLTVV.

V is TRBV6-6 and J is TRBJ2-7, with 7 nucleotides matching TRBD2. The germline V gene encodes CDR1 MNHNY and CDR2 SVGAGI (reference sequence). CDR3 length equals 13 residues. The trim removed 3 bases at V and 2 bases at J, leaving 1 base unmatched. The CDR3: CASSYRGAYEQYF. DNA for the CDR3: TGTGCCAGCAGTTATCGGGGGGCCTACGAGCAGTACTTC.

This chain links TRBV12-5 with TRBJ1-2; the D is unclear. CDR1 and CDR2 (germline): LGHNT, FRNRAP. The CDR3 covers 14 residues. The V end was cut by 1 base, the J end by 8 bases, with 14 bases between. CDR3 in DNA: TGTGCTAGTGGTTTGGCCTCCGGAAGAGGCGGCTACACCTTC. This sequence encodes CASGLASGRGGYTF.